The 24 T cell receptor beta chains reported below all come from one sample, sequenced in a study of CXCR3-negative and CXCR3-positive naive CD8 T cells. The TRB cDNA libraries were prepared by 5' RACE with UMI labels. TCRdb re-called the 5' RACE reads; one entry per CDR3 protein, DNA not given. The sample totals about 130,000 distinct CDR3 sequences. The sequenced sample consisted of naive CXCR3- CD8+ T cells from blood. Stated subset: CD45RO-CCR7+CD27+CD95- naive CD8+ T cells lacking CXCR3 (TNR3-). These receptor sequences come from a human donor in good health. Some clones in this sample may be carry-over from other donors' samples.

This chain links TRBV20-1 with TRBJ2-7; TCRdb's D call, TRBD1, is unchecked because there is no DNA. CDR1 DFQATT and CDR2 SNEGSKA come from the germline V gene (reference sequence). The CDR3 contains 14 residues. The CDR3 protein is CSAIDYRGTDEQYF.

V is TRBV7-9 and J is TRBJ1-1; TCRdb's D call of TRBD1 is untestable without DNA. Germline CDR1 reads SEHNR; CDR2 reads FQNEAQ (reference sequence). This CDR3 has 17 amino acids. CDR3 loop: CASNLPRGGDANTEAFF.

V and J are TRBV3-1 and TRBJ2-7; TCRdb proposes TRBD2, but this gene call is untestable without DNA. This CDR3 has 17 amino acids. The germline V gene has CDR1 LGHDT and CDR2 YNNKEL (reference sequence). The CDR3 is CASSRDPASGRSYEQYF.

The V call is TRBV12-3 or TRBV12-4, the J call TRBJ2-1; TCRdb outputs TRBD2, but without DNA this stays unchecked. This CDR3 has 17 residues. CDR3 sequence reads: CASGGLAGRSSYNEQFF.

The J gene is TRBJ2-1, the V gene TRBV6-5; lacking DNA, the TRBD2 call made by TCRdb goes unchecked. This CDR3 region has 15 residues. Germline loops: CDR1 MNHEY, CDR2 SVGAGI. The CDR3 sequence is CASSYTANSYNEQFF.

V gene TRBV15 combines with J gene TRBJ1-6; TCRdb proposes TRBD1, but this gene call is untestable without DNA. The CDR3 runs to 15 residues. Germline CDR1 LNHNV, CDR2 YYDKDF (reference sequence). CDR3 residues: CATSLDRAANSPLHF.

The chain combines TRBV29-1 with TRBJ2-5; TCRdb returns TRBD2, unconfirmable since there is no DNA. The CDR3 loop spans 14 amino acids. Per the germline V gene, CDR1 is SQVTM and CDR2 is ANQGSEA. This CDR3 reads CSVQSGGNQETQYF.

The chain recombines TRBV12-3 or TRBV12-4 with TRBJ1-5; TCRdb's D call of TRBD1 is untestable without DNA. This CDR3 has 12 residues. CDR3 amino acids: CASGEGVQPQHF.

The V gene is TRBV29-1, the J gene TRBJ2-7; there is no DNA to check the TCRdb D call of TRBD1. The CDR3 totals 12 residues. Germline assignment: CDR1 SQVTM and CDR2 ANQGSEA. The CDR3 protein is CSVTGTGYEQYF.

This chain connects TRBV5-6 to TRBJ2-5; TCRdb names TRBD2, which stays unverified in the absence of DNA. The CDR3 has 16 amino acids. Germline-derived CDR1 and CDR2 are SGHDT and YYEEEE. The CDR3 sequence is CASSFLAGGVEETQYF.

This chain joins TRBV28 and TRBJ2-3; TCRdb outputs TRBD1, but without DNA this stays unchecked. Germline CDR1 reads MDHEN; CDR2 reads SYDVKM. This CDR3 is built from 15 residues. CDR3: CANITGITSTDTQYF.

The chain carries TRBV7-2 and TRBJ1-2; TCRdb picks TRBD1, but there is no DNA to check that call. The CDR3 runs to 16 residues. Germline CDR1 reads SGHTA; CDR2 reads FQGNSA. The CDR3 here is CASSTLTGAHGYGYTF.

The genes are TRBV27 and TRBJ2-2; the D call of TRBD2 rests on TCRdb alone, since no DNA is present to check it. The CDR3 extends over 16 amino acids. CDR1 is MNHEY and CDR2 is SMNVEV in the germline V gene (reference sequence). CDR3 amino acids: CATGFAGGYPTGELFF.

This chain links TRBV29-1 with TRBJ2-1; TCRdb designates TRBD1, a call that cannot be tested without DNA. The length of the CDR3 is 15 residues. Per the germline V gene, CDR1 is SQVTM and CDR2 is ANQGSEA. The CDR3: CSVEFLGTGSNEQFF.

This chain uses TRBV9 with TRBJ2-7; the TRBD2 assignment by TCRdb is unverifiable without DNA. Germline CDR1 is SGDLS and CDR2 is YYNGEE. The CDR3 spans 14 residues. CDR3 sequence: CASSAGGGPYEQYF.

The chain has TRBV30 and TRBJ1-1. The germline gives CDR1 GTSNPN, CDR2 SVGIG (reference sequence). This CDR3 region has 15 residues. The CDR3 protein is CAWSEQGWLNTEAFF.

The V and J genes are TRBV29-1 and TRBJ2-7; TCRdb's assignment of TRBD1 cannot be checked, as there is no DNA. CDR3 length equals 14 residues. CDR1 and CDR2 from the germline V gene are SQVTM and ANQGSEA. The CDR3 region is CSVILTGTPYEQYF.

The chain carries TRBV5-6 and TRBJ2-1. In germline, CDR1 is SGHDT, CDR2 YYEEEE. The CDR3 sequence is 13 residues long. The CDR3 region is CASSFGLSNEQFF.

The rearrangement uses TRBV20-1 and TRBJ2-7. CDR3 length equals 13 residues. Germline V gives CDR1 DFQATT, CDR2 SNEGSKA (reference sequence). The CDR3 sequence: CSADPQASNEQYF.

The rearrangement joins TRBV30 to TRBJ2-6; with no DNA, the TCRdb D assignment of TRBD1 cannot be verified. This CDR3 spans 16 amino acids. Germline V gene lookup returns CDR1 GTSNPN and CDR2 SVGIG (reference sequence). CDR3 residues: CAWSRTGLSGANVLTF.

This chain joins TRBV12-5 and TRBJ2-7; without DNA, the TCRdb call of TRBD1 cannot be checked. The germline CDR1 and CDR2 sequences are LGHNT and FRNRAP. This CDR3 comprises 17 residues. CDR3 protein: CASGLDFWTGRVYEQYF.

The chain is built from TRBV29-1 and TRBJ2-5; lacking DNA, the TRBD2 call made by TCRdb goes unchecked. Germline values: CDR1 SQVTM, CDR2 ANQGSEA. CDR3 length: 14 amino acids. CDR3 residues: CSVKTSGGRETQYF.

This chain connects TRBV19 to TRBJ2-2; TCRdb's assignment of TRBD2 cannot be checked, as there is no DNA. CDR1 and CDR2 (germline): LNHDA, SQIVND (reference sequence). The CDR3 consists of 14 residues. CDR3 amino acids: CASNSGGGTGELFF.

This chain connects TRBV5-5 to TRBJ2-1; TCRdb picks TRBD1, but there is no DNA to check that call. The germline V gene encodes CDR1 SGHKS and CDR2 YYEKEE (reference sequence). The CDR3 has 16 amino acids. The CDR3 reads CASSPPDRTGGNEQFF. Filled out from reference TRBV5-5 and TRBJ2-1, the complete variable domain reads DAGVTQSPTHLIKTRGQQVTLRCSPISGHKSVSWYQQVLGQGPQFIFQYYEKEERGRGNFPDRFSARQFPNYSSELNVNALLLGDSALYLCASSPPDRTGGNEQFFGPGTRLTVL.